These 17 T cell receptor beta chains originate from one sample sequenced in a study of blood T cells in healthy people across ages. PCR was performed a second time for roughly 6 to 12 cycles using a sample-barcoded 5' primer and a J-beta primer mix. Each CDR3 protein gets one entry after TCRdb re-called the 5' RACE reads with MiXCR. Of 1 million to 1.2 million distinct CDR3 sequences listed, 35% to 45% are singletons. Specimen: blood. Receptor source: a man aged 18 to 30 in good health.

The V call is TRBV7-6, the J call TRBJ1-1; D is unclear. Trimming took 0 bases from V and 3 from J, leaving 11 bases between them. There are 15 residues in the CDR3. CDR1 and CDR2 from the germline V gene are SGHVS and FNYEAQ. The CDR3, as DNA: TGTGCCAGCAGCTTAGCCCCTGAACGGGACACTGAAGCTTTCTTT. Translating it yields CASSLAPERDTEAFF.

This clonotype was counted only a few times. The chain uses TRBV29-1 and TRBJ1-1, with D possibly matching TRBD1 (5 bases). The CDR3 is made up of 13 amino acids. Germline loops: CDR1 SQVTM, CDR2 ANQGSEA. The V end lost 4 bases, the J end lost 1 base, and 10 bases lay between the germline ends. CDR3 nucleotides: TGCAGCGTTGTAGGGGCGGAGAACACTGAAGCTTTCTTT. Translating gives CSVVGAENTEAFF.

The rearrangement links TRBV7-9 to TRBJ1-4; 8 nucleotides line up with TRBD1. Germline CDR1 reads SEHNR; CDR2 reads FQNEAQ (reference sequence). The trim removed 7 bases at V and 6 bases at J, leaving 10 bases unmatched. The CDR3 sequence is 15 residues long. CDR3 sequence: CASTQDRVKDEKLFF. The CDR3 DNA reads TGTGCCAGCACCCAGGACAGGGTTAAAGATGAAAAACTGTTTTTT. Supplemented by reference TRBV7-9 and TRBJ1-4, the full variable domain reads DTGVSQNPRHKITKRGQNVTFRCDPISEHNRLYWYRQTLGQGPEFLTYFQNEAQLEKSRLLSDRFSAERPKGSFSTLEIQRTEQGDSAMYLCASTQDRVKDEKLFFGSGTQLSVL.

This clonotype was observed a handful of times. The chain carries TRBV3-1 and TRBJ1-1; D is possibly TRBD1 (6 bases). Per the germline V gene, CDR1 is LGHDT and CDR2 is YNNKEL (reference sequence). V lost 0 bases, J lost 4 bases, and 15 bases lay in between. The CDR3 runs to 16 residues. The CDR3 DNA is TGTGCCAGCAGCCAAGAGGGGGGGCAAGCAAGCACTGAAGCTTTCTTT. It is translated as CASSQEGGQASTEAFF.

A single count supports this clonotype. The J gene is TRBJ1-1, the V gene TRBV7-9, with D perhaps TRBD1 (5 bases). From germline, CDR1 is SEHNR and CDR2 FQNEAQ (reference sequence). The germline V and J ends were trimmed by 8 bases and 1 base, with 8 bases remaining between them. The CDR3 is made up of 12 amino acids. CDR3 region: CASLRGNTEAFF. The CDR3, as DNA: TGTGCCAGCTTGAGGGGGAACACTGAAGCTTTCTTT.

This clonotype came up once. V gene TRBV3-1 combines with J gene TRBJ1-1, with D unclear. This CDR3 is 19 amino acids long. The germline V and J ends were trimmed by 0 bases and 7 bases, with 27 bases remaining between them. Per the germline V gene, CDR1 is LGHDT and CDR2 is YNNKEL (reference sequence). This CDR3 is CASSQDPLWPAPRRGEAFF. CDR3 in DNA: TGTGCCAGCAGCCAAGATCCGCTGTGGCCCGCTCCCCGACGGGGTGAAGCTTTCTTT.

This clonotype was picked up a small number of times. The chain is built from TRBV20-1 and TRBJ2-2; the D gene is possibly TRBD1 (5 bases). CDR3 length: 12 residues. V gave up 2 bases and J gave up 6 bases, with 7 bases separating them. CDR1 and CDR2 (germline): DFQATT, SNEGSKA (reference sequence). The CDR3 sequence: CSARPGSGELFF. The CDR3 nucleotides are TGCAGTGCTAGACCAGGGTCCGGGGAGCTGTTTTTT.

The chain joins TRBV20-1 to TRBJ2-1; 8 bases agree with TRBD1. The germline CDR1 and CDR2 sequences are DFQATT and SNEGSKA (reference sequence). The CDR3 runs to 14 residues. Germline trimming cut 1 base from V and 6 bases from J; bases unmatched to any gene: 5. The DNA of the CDR3 is TGCAGTGCTAGAGGGACAGGGAATTCCAATGAGCAGTTCTTC. This translates into CSARGTGNSNEQFF.

This clonotype showed up just a few times. The chain carries TRBV29-1 and TRBJ1-2, with 7 bases aligning to TRBD1. V trimming: 7 bases; J trimming: 0 bases; junction bases outside the gene matches: 5. The CDR3 loop spans 13 amino acids. Germline V gene lookup returns CDR1 SQVTM and CDR2 ANQGSEA. CDR3 sequence (DNA): TGCAGCGCTGCCCAGGGGGCTAACTATGGCTACACCTTC. Amino acids: CSAAQGANYGYTF. Looking up the rest from reference TRBV29-1 and TRBJ1-2 gives the full variable domain: SAVISQKPSRDICQRGTSLTIQCQVDSQVTMMFWYRQQPGQSLTLIATANQGSEATYESGFVIDKFPISRPNLTFSTLTVSNMSPEDSSIYLCSAAQGANYGYTFGSGTRLTVV.

The genes are TRBV10-3 and TRBJ1-4, with D maybe TRBD1 (6 bases). The CDR3 spans 13 residues. V shed 4 bases and J shed 5 bases, with 8 bases lying between them. The germline gives CDR1 ENHRY, CDR2 SYGVKD. CDR3 nucleotides: TGTGCCATCAGTGGGGGGCAGAATGAAAAACTGTTTTTT. The encoded protein is CAISGGQNEKLFF.

CDR3 DNA sequence: TGTGCCAGCAGACCAATAGGGGGAGATACGCAGTATTTT. Its translation is CASRPIGGDTQYF. The chain combines TRBV6-2 or TRBV6-3 with TRBJ2-3; maybe TRBD1 (6 bases). The CDR3 is 13 amino acids. With 6 bases removed from V and 5 bases from J, the gap between germline ends came to 12 bases. CDR1 and CDR2 (germline): MNHEY, SVGEGT.

The chain carries TRBV9 and TRBJ2-5; TRBD2 matches 9 bases. Germline loops: CDR1 SGDLS, CDR2 YYNGEE. The CDR3 totals 14 residues. J was trimmed by 11 bases and V by 2 bases; bases with no gene match: 10. In nucleotides, the CDR3 is TGTGCCAGCAGCGTGGGACTAGCCGCAAATGAGCAGTACTTC. This gives the protein CASSVGLAANEQYF.

The V and J genes are TRBV7-2 and TRBJ2-7; 8 bases are a match to TRBD1. The V and J ends lost 0 bases and 6 bases, in that order; junction bases with no gene match: 10. CDR1 and CDR2 from the germline V gene are SGHTA and FQGNSA. This CDR3 has 16 amino acids. CDR3 sequence (DNA): TGTGCCAGCAGCTTAGCGCCGGGACAGGCTCTATGCGAGCAGTACTTC. Protein product: CASSLAPGQALCEQYF.

There are many counts of this clonotype. This rearrangement joins TRBV14 to TRBJ1-2; tentative D call: TRBD1 (6 bases). V lost 4 bases and J 2 bases, leaving 11 bases between the germline ends. This CDR3 has 14 residues. Germline V gene sequence: CDR1 SGHDN, CDR2 FVKESK. The CDR3 DNA reads TGTGCCAGCAGCCGACCTACAGGGAACTATGGCTACACCTTC. Translation: CASSRPTGNYGYTF.

The chain couples TRBV20-1 to TRBJ2-7, with D tentatively TRBD1 (7 bases). Trimming took off 0 bases at V and 7 bases at J, with 22 bases between the two ends. Per the germline V gene, CDR1 is DFQATT and CDR2 is SNEGSKA (reference sequence). The CDR3 length is 16 residues. The CDR3: CSAREITGDSYSEQYF. The CDR3 DNA reads as TGCAGTGCTAGAGAGATAACAGGGGACTCCTACAGTGAGCAGTACTTC.

This chain links TRBV11-2 with TRBJ2-1, with 7 positions matching TRBD1. Germline-derived CDR1 and CDR2 are SGHAT and FQNNGV. V gave up 3 bases and J gave up 6 bases; unmatched junction bases: 8. CDR3 length: 15 amino acids. The DNA for the CDR3 is TGTGCCAGCAGCTTGGTGGACAGGCTGGGCAATGAGCAGTTCTTC. As protein: CASSLVDRLGNEQFF.

The chain links TRBV7-9 to TRBJ2-1, with D hard to call. With the DNA end fitting TRBJ2-7 better, the J assignment may be wrong. The CDR3 consists of 11 residues. CDR1 and CDR2 (germline): SEHNR, FQNEAQ (reference sequence). Here the CDR3 reads CASSFTHEQYF. As DNA, the CDR3 is TGTGCCAGCAGTTTTACACATGAGCAGTACTTC.